The clone carrying this T cell receptor (beta chain) was counted many times. From the RT-PCR reads, TCRdb called clonotypes with MiXCR, one entry per CDR3 protein. This table has around 700,000 distinct CDR3 sequences, approximately 15% appearing once. The ends lost 7 bases at V and 4 bases at J; junction bases unmatched: 9. Germline V CDR1 and CDR2: SGHRS, YFSETQ. This CDR3 is built from 14 residues. The sequence was obtained from a female donor in good health, serving as a healthy control. The genes are TRBV5-1 and TRBJ2-5; 8 bases line up with TRBD2. Sequencing input: memory CD4+ T cells from blood. The chain's CDR3 is CASGRDGRGETQYF. The CDR3, as DNA: TGCGCCAGCGGCCGGGACGGGAGGGGAGAGACCCAGTACTTC.